The following is a T cell receptor beta chain sequence with its context. This clonotype was counted only a few times. No cognate antigen has been identified for it. No much larger clonotype is one base removed from it; base qualities were not supplied. Preparation of the library involved RACE. TCRdb shows the sequencer as NextSeq 500. During library preparation, unique molecular identifiers were attached to individual cDNA molecules so that TCRs could be counted in a quantitative, reproducible way. Both TCR alpha and TCR beta chains were sequenced from each blood RNA sample. For the original study's pipeline: A median of approximately 96,000 TCRs per sample was observed, with a range of 23,224 to 690,600. V, J and CDR3 annotation of the TCR reads was carried out using the Decombinator software suite. To make PS versus PT1 abundance plots, every sample was subsampled to the same number of TCRs (28,000). TCRs were defined as expanded if absent before sensitization and observed at least eight times at the 2-week time point. The raw public data were reprocessed by TCRdb itself: fastp quality trimming at Q25, MiXCR clonotype calling, in-frame beta chains only. Each CDR3 protein appears once, grouped with its most common genes and DNA. The V and J calls come from TCRdb's annotation, not from the publication. The table for this sample lists approximately 160,000 distinct CDR3 sequences; 28% of them were counted only once. The ten largest clones add up to 2.1% of the sample.

Taken with the paper, the label for time point translates to: patch test 3, about 24 weeks after DPC sensitization. The treatment or condition label, as the study defines it: therapeutic diphenylcyclopropenone sensitization with weekly scalp DPC. Blood at each patch-test visit was drawn before the patch test was applied. Eligible patients were aged 18 to 70, diagnosed with alopecia, deemed suitable for DPC therapy, and excluded if pregnant. Unfractionated whole blood was collected in Tempus Blood RNA tubes, and total RNA was extracted from that blood. The CDR3 holds 13 amino acids from the cysteine to the phenylalanine. The DNA shown is the 39-base CDR3, in frame from base 1. V is pruned by 6 bases and J by 7 bases, leaving 6 bases of the junction without a gene match. The germline V gene sets CDR1 to SNHLY and CDR2 to FYNNEI. The sample belongs to a study of human T cells and chemical hapten exposure (dated by TCRdb to 2020 to 2023). For the study in its entirety: For sensitization, 2% DPC in acetone was applied to a roughly 2 cm by roughly 2 cm area of upper inner arm skin. Patients additionally received weekly therapeutic DPC doses to the scalp throughout the roughly 23-week study period. Patch tests used Finn chambers with 0.01% DPC on the upper back, scored after 6 days by International Contact Dermatitis Research Group standards. The patient cohort, mostly female, included alopecia areata with under or over 50% scalp involvement, alopecia totalis and alopecia universalis. The libraries were sequenced as a pool, and the TCR yield per sample differed mostly because of small variations in library volumes within the pool. This study followed changes in the peripheral blood TCR repertoire in vivo during primary and secondary sensitization of alopecia patients to the hapten diphenylcyclopropenone (DPC). Blood samples were taken from patients before sensitization (week 0) and at 2, 6 and about 24 weeks after DPC sensitization. For TCR sequencing, blood came from approximately 29 alopecia patients at anywhere from one to four time points (pre-sensitization, 2, 6 and 24 weeks). Overall study results and their limits: Because all patients had alopecia, a presumed autoimmune disease, the immune response of the patients might differ from that of healthy individuals. Compared with pre-sensitization or healthy control sets, expanded TCRs formed significantly more large CDR3 similarity clusters, which is consistent with antigen-driven responses. After repeated subsampling, changes were observed in the strength of the expansion versus patch-test correlation and in the threshold at which the correlation became significant. The number of PT1 expanded TCRs positively correlated with patch test score, significant at thresholds 8, 16 and 32 but not 4. DPC sensitization did not change the number of TCRs with a frequency above 1 in 1000, and there was no evidence of changes in global repertoire structure.

The chain links TRBV2 with TRBJ1-5, and 7 junction bases match TRBD1. This clonotype originated in a woman aged 18-29 years with alopecia areata. Some clones in this sample may be carry-over from other donors' samples. Sample: whole blood, taken in connection with sensitization to the hapten diphenylcyclopropenone (DPC). CDR3 sequence: CASSFGTAQPQHF. The bases are TGTGCCAGCAGCTTTGGGACAGCCCAGCCCCAGCATTTT. Beyond the CDR3, the reference TRBV2 and TRBJ1-5 genes provide the residues; the full variable domain reads: EPEVTQTPSHQVTQMGQEVILRCVPISNHLYFYWYRQILGQKVEFLVSFYNNEISEKSEIFDDQFSVERPDGSNFTLKIRSTKLEDSAMYFCASSFGTAQPQHFGDGTRLSIL.